These 9 T cell receptor delta chains were all obtained from the same sample, sequenced in a study of Vδ1+ human thymocytes. Antigens of these TCRs are unknown. Notes on the study in general: In the thymus, TRG and TRD repertoires looked highly polyclonal with Gaussian CDR3 lengths.

Extracted RNA was reverse transcribed into cDNA. The CDR3 regions were amplified by multiplex PCR from V-gene primers to a constant-region primer. TCRdb re-processed the multiplex PCR reads using CATT. Among some 73,000 delta-chain clones, approximately 37% were seen once, and the ten largest hold more than 0.25%. The sequencing sample was made of Vdelta1+ gamma-delta thymocytes from the thymus. Subset: FACS-sorted CD3+ TCRalphabeta- TCRVdelta1+ TCRVdelta2- thymocytes. The receptors were sampled from a boy in the first two years of life who had congenital heart surgery.

The genes are TRDV1 and TRDJ1; the D call may be TRDD2 or TRDD3 (6 bases each). V was cut by 0 bases and J by 0 bases, with 20 bases left in between. CDR1 is TSWWSYY and CDR2 is QGS in the germline V gene. This CDR3 comprises 19 residues. The CDR3 loop reads CALGELTSYGLGNTDKLIF. In nucleotides, the CDR3 is TGTGCTCTTGGGGAACTAACATCCTACGGCCTGGGGAACACCGATAAACTCATCTTT.

The rearrangement links TRDV1 to TRDJ1; D may be TRDD3 (5 bases). The CDR3 covers 16 residues. The V gene's germline CDR1 is TSWWSYY and CDR2 QGS. The ends were cut back, 1 base at V and 0 bases at J, with 12 bases in the middle. DNA of the CDR3: TGTGCTCTTGGGGAACGGGGGTACCGCGACACCGATAAACTCATCTTT. It specifies CALGERGYRDTDKLIF.

The V and J genes are TRDV1 and TRDJ1, with 13 bases lining up with TRDD3. Germline V gives CDR1 TSWWSYY, CDR2 QGS. The J segment lost 0 bases and the V segment lost 3 bases, leaving 16 bases of the junction unmatched. The CDR3 totals 21 residues. CDR3 sequence (DNA): TGTGCTCTTGGGGAGGGGTTCTACGGACTGGGGGATACGCAGTACACCGATAAACTCATCTTT. This gives the protein CALGEGFYGLGDTQYTDKLIF.

V gene TRDV1 combines with J gene TRDJ1; D may match TRDD2 or TRDD3 (5 bases each). Germline loops: CDR1 TSWWSYY, CDR2 QGS. V lost 6 bases and J lost 1, with 21 bases in between. The CDR3 loop spans 17 amino acids. The DNA of the CDR3 is TGTGCTCTTGGTCTTTCTCCCGGACCTACTGGCACCGATAAACTCATCTTT. Translating it yields CALGLSPGPTGTDKLIF.

This clone came up a few times. V gene TRDV1 combines with J gene TRDJ1; 9 bases align to TRDD3. The CDR3 length is 21 residues. Germline values: CDR1 TSWWSYY, CDR2 QGS. V dropped 4 bases and J dropped 0; count of bases not matched to a gene: 21. The CDR3, as DNA: TGTGCTCTTGGGGTAGGGCCTTCCGGCTCTGGGGGATCAACGTACACCGATAAACTCATCTTT. Translation: CALGVGPSGSGGSTYTDKLIF.

This clone appeared a few times. The chain joins TRDV1 to TRDJ1; TRDD3 matches at 13 bases. CDR1 is TSWWSYY and CDR2 is QGS in the germline V gene. The ends lost 5 bases at V and 0 bases at J; junction bases unmatched: 21. CDR3 size: 22 residues. The CDR3 protein is CALGHGGAPTGGYGWYTDKLIF. In DNA form, the CDR3 reads TGTGCTCTTGGGCATGGAGGGGCCCCTACTGGGGGATACGGATGGTACACCGATAAACTCATCTTT.

This clone appeared once. The chain employs TRDV1 and TRDJ1, with a weak D call TRDD2 (6 bases). The CDR3 spans 20 residues. Germline V gene sequence: CDR1 TSWWSYY, CDR2 QGS. Trimming cost V 3 bases and J 7 bases, with 33 bases left between them. CDR3 in amino acids: CALGDPRVFLIPLLAPKLIF. Here the CDR3 DNA reads TGTGCTCTTGGGGACCCGCGGGTCTTCCTGATACCCTTGCTGGCTCCTAAACTCATCTTT.

The V call is TRDV1, the J call TRDJ1; 11 nucleotides match TRDD3. V shed 4 bases, J shed 0 bases, and the junction held 37 bases outside the gene matches. The CDR3 length is 27 residues. Germline CDR1 TSWWSYY, CDR2 QGS. This CDR3 reads CALGADPRPSYACTGGYTPLYTDKLIF. The CDR3 region has the DNA TGTGCTCTTGGGGCCGACCCACGTCCCTCCTACGCCTGTACTGGGGGATATACCCCCCTTTACACCGATAAACTCATCTTT.

The rearrangement links TRDV1 to TRDJ1, with a possible D match to TRDD2 (7 bases). V dropped 3 bases and J dropped 8 bases, with 31 bases sitting between them. Germline CDR1 reads TSWWSYY; CDR2 reads QGS. This CDR3 has 19 amino acids. This CDR3 is CALGESFLPSLGGGPKLIF. CDR3 nucleotide sequence: TGTGCTCTTGGGGAGTCCTTCCTGCCTAGTCTTGGTGGGGGCCCCAAACTCATCTTT.